The clone carrying this TCR beta chain appeared many times. Its antigen remains unknown. This beta chain appears as a stray read in a library generated for alpha chains; its size is not informative. A single record per CDR3 protein comes from TCRdb applying MiXCR to the 5' RACE reads. Of 7,000 or so distinct CDR3 sequences in the sample, about 7.7% were seen once. Time point specified: sample taken at primary tumor resection. No cells were sorted before sequencing. The whole RNA sequenced was extracted from tumor, nontumor lung or frozen PBMC. The donors comprised some 72 untreated early-stage non-small cell lung cancer patients. This CDR3 has 11 amino acids. Germline CDR1 and CDR2: SEHNR and FQNEAQ (reference sequence). V was clipped by 3 bases and J by 6 bases, with 2 bases between them. This sample stems from a study of spatial heterogeneity in lung cancer. Whole-study context: Alpha-chain sequences were consistently detected in smaller numbers than beta-chain sequences. Across the raw uncorrected reads, a unique TCR and UMI combination was observed, on average, more than ten times. Study-wide results and caveats: The study found ubiquitous expanded tumor TCRs in blood more at resection than follow-up.

This receptor was obtained from a male donor with early-stage non-small cell lung cancer. V usage is TRBV7-9 and J usage is TRBJ2-2; D remains ambiguous. Sequences were derived from PBMCs, sampled at surgery. CDR3 sequence reads: CASSLSGELFF. Here the CDR3 DNA reads TGTGCCAGCAGCTTGTCCGGGGAGCTGTTTTTT.